These 28 T cell receptor beta chains were all obtained from the same sample, sequenced in a study of a mutant IDH1 vaccine in newly diagnosed glioma (dated by TCRdb to about 2021). The sample's time point label, in plain terms: week 47, end of study. Each vaccine dose was 300 ug of a 20-mer mutant IDH1 peptide in Montanide, given subcutaneously with topical imiquimod. Library generation was performed with the immunoSEQ multiplex PCR assay. TCRdb took this table from immuneACCESS and kept in-frame rearrangements with V and J called. Such tables lack part of the clones; where checked against another copy, unresolved V genes explain under half of the gap, and the rest is unexplained. The sample records 40,000 or so clones, roughly 82% of which are singletons. The biggest ten clones account for roughly a sixth of the sample. These receptors have no known antigen. This specimen was PBMCs, taken from a glioma patient whose treatment included an IDH1 peptide vaccine. These receptors were obtained from a man in his late teens or twenties with glioma. Some clones in this sample may be carry-over from other donors' samples.

V usage is TRBV27 and J usage is TRBJ2-2; no firm D call. V was trimmed by 7 bases and J by 1 base, leaving 10 bases between them. CDR3 size: 14 residues. Germline V lookup: CDR1 MNHEY, CDR2 SMNVEV (reference sequence). The DNA of the CDR3 is TGTGCCAGCACATTTCGACAGAACACCGGGGAGCTGTTTTTT. Its protein product is CASTFRQNTGELFF.

The chain uses TRBV29-1 and TRBJ2-5; a possible D gene is TRBD1 (6 bases). Trimming cost V 8 bases and J 5 bases, with 21 bases left between them. CDR1 and CDR2 from the germline V gene are SQVTM and ANQGSEA. This CDR3 region has 14 residues. The CDR3, as DNA: TGCAGCTTCGTGGGGGCCGGCAGGATGGAGACCCAGTACTTC. Translated: CSFVGAGRMETQYF.

V gene TRBV5-6 combines with J gene TRBJ1-5; maybe TRBD1 (5 bases). CDR3 length: 14 residues. With 4 bases removed from V and 7 bases from J, the gap between germline ends came to 15 bases. CDR1 is SGHDT and CDR2 is YYEEEE in the germline V gene. CDR3 residues: CASSPDGGSQPQHF. CDR3 nucleotides: TGTGCCAGCAGCCCTGACGGGGGGAGCCAGCCCCAGCATTTT.

The chain is built from TRBV18 and TRBJ2-6, with a tentative D call TRBD1 (5 bases). Germline V CDR1 and CDR2: KGHSH, LQKENI. V lost 0 bases and J 2 bases, leaving 11 bases between the germline ends. This CDR3 is built from 17 residues. The CDR3 coding sequence is TGTGCCAGCTCACCACCTAAGGGGAACACTGGGGCCAACGTCCTGACTTTC. As protein: CASSPPKGNTGANVLTF.

The chain couples TRBV18 to TRBJ1-5; D is uncertain. The V gene lost 3 bases and the J gene lost 1 base, with 7 bases spanning the gap. The CDR3 runs 14 residues. The V gene's germline CDR1 is KGHSH and CDR2 LQKENI. Written as DNA, the CDR3 is TGTGCCAGCTCACCGCTTGACAGCAATCAGCCCCAGCATTTT. Amino acids: CASSPLDSNQPQHF.

This clone was counted only a few times. V and J are TRBV9 and TRBJ2-1; a possible D gene is TRBD2 (6 bases). V lost 0 bases to trimming and J lost 0 bases, with 7 bases between them. The CDR3 extends over 15 amino acids. Germline lookup yields CDR1 SGDLS and CDR2 YYNGEE. CDR3 region: CASSVAGDSYNEQFF. CDR3 coding DNA: TGTGCCAGCAGCGTAGCGGGAGACTCCTACAATGAGCAGTTCTTC.

The V gene is TRBV10-3, the J gene TRBJ2-7, with a tentative D call TRBD2 (5 bases). Germline V lookup: CDR1 ENHRY, CDR2 SYGVKD. Trimming shortened V by 7 bases and J by 2 bases, and 21 bases separated the two germline ends. This CDR3 comprises 16 residues. The CDR3 DNA sequence: TGTGCCATCAAAGCCACGAGCGGTTCAAGGGCCTACGAGCAGTACTTC. It yields the protein CAIKATSGSRAYEQYF.

The chain uses TRBV2 and TRBJ1-5; D gene unclear. The CDR3 contains 13 residues. Germline V lookup: CDR1 SNHLY, CDR2 FYNNEI. The V end lost 3 bases, the J end lost 5 bases, and 8 bases lay between the germline ends. CDR3 nucleotide sequence: TGTGCCAGCAGTGATTTGGACTATCAGCCCCAGCATTTT. Translating it yields CASSDLDYQPQHF.

This clone was counted only a few times. The J gene is TRBJ1-1, the V gene TRBV7-9; 8 bases fit TRBD1. The J segment lost 8 bases and the V segment lost 6 bases, leaving 11 bases of the junction unmatched. Germline-derived CDR1 and CDR2 are SEHNR and FQNEAQ (reference sequence). The CDR3 length is 14 residues. The CDR3: CASSFDPGGAEAFF. The CDR3 coding sequence is TGTGCCAGCAGTTTTGACCCAGGGGGCGCGGAAGCTTTCTTT. The full variable domain, completed using reference TRBV7-9 and TRBJ1-1, is DTGVSQNPRHKITKRGQNVTFRCDPISEHNRLYWYRQTLGQGPEFLTYFQNEAQLEKSRLLSDRFSAERPKGSFSTLEIQRTEQGDSAMYLCASSFDPGGAEAFFGQGTRLTVV.

This clone has a handful of counts. This rearrangement joins TRBV6-5 to TRBJ1-1, with D tentatively TRBD1 (6 bases). With 6 bases removed from V and 7 bases from J, the gap between germline ends came to 18 bases. CDR1 is MNHEY, CDR2 SVGAGI, per germline. This CDR3 spans 14 amino acids. CDR3 sequence (DNA): TGTGCCAGCAGCCTTACAGGGCCGAACGGTGAAGCTTTCTTT. Encoded protein: CASSLTGPNGEAFF.

The rearrangement links TRBV19 to TRBJ1-1; D not resolved. V gave up 8 bases and J gave up 3 bases, with 13 bases separating them. There are 13 residues in the CDR3. Germline V gene sequence: CDR1 LNHDA, CDR2 SQIVND (reference sequence). The chain's CDR3 is CASGEVTDTEAFF. The CDR3 DNA reads TGTGCCAGTGGGGAGGTCACGGACACTGAAGCTTTCTTT.

The V and J genes are TRBV5-1 and TRBJ1-2; D is unclear. V was cut by 5 bases and J by 6 bases, with 14 bases left in between. Germline V CDR1 and CDR2: SGHRS, YFSETQ. The CDR3 is 13 residues long. For the CDR3, the DNA is TGCGCCAGCAGGCCCGGGGTTCATCATGGCTACACCTTC. Translation gives CASRPGVHHGYTF.

J is TRBJ1-2 and V is TRBV7-9; a weak D match, TRBD1 (5 bases). V dropped 4 bases and J dropped 6 bases, with 18 bases sitting between them. Germline V CDR1 and CDR2: SEHNR, FQNEAQ (reference sequence). The CDR3 covers 15 residues. DNA of the CDR3: TGTGCCAGCAGCTCTATCGGTGGGGGTACAGATGGCTACACCTTC. Protein product: CASSSIGGGTDGYTF.

The chain employs TRBV25-1 and TRBJ2-7; D is uncertain. The CDR3 contains 14 residues. V was shortened by 3 bases and J by 2 bases, with 11 bases between the two germline ends. Germline CDR1 and CDR2: MGHDK and SYGVNS. DNA for the CDR3: TGTGCCAGCAGTGACGCGAACTCAGCCTACGAGCAGTACTTC. Protein product: CASSDANSAYEQYF.

This chain joins TRBV6-6 and TRBJ1-1; D call uncertain. Germline V gives CDR1 MNHNY, CDR2 SVGAGI (reference sequence). The CDR3 consists of 15 residues. Trimming removed 6 bases at V and 4 bases at J, with 18 bases between. The CDR3 protein is CASSGWKGFGTEAFF. CDR3 nucleotides: TGTGCCAGCAGCGGATGGAAGGGTTTTGGCACTGAAGCTTTCTTT.

This clone was detected only a few times. V usage is TRBV19 and J usage is TRBJ2-7; TRBD2 aligns across 11 bases. V gave up 5 bases and J gave up 3 bases; unmatched junction bases: 3. The CDR3 has 14 residues. Looked up from germline, CDR1 is LNHDA and CDR2 is SQIVND (reference sequence). The CDR3 nucleotides read TGTGCCAGTAGTGCGGGACTAGCGGTCTACGAGCAGTACTTC. Its translation is CASSAGLAVYEQYF.

V and J are TRBV9 and TRBJ1-4; D gene unclear. There are 14 residues in the CDR3. Trimming left V 0 bases short and J 2 bases short, with 5 bases between. Per the germline V gene, CDR1 is SGDLS and CDR2 is YYNGEE. The CDR3 region has the DNA TGTGCCAGCAGCGTAGGCACTACTAATGAAAAACTGTTTTTT. The encoded protein is CASSVGTTNEKLFF.

In this sample, this clone turned up a few times. The chain has TRBV27 and TRBJ1-5, with D perhaps TRBD1 (5 bases). Trimming stripped 0 bases from V and 3 bases from J, with 9 bases between. Per the germline V gene, CDR1 is MNHEY and CDR2 is SMNVEV (reference sequence). This CDR3 is 15 amino acids long. CDR3 loop: CASSLSDSLNQPQHF. CDR3 DNA sequence: TGTGCCAGCAGTTTATCCGACAGCCTCAATCAGCCCCAGCATTTT.

The CDR3 loop is CASSVDQGRTEAFF. Written as DNA, the CDR3 is TGTGCCAGCAGCGTAGACCAGGGGAGGACTGAAGCTTTCTTT. The chain has TRBV9 and TRBJ1-1; D may be TRBD1 (6 bases). The CDR3 totals 14 residues. Between the trimmed V and J ends, which lost 0 bases and 5 bases, there was a span of 11 bases. Germline CDR1 reads SGDLS; CDR2 reads YYNGEE.

V gene TRBV9 combines with J gene TRBJ1-2; maybe TRBD1 (6 bases). Trimming took off 4 bases at V and 3 bases at J, with 10 bases between the two ends. This CDR3 comprises 13 residues. Germline values: CDR1 SGDLS, CDR2 YYNGEE. CDR3 sequence: CASSPGADYGYTF. CDR3 bases: TGTGCCAGCAGCCCGGGGGCCGACTATGGCTACACCTTC.

The gene calls are TRBV25-1 and TRBJ1-1, with a weak D call TRBD1 (5 bases). Trimming took off 4 bases at V and 3 bases at J, with 12 bases between the two ends. The CDR3 contains 14 residues. Germline V gives CDR1 MGHDK, CDR2 SYGVNS. The CDR3: CASSGGRPDTEAFF. The CDR3 nucleotides read TGTGCCAGCAGTGGGGGGAGGCCGGACACTGAAGCTTTCTTT.

CDR3 nucleotides: TGCGCCAGCAGCCAACCCATACTAGCGGGAGCCGCAGAGACCCAGTACTTC. This encodes CASSQPILAGAAETQYF. The chain employs TRBV4-1 and TRBJ2-5, with 11 positions matching TRBD2. The J segment lost 4 bases and the V segment lost 2 bases, leaving 9 bases of the junction unmatched. CDR1 is MGHRA and CDR2 is YSYEKL in the germline V gene. The CDR3 is 17 amino acids.

This chain uses TRBV7-8 with TRBJ2-1; 10 bases line up with TRBD1. The CDR3 has 15 amino acids. CDR1 is SGHVS, CDR2 FQNEAQ, per germline. J lost 2 bases, V lost 6 bases, and 4 bases had no gene match. This CDR3 is CASRAGTGAYNEQFF. In nucleotides, the CDR3 is TGTGCCAGCAGAGCCGGGACAGGGGCCTACAATGAGCAGTTCTTC.

V and J are TRBV7-9 and TRBJ1-5, with TRBD1 as a possible D gene (5 bases). In germline, CDR1 is SEHNR, CDR2 FQNEAQ (reference sequence). The germline V and J ends were trimmed by 5 bases and 2 bases, with 22 bases remaining between them. The length of the CDR3 is 18 residues. CDR3 DNA sequence: TGTGCCAGCAGCGTAGTTGGGCAGGGCCTCGATGGCAATCAGCCCCAGCATTTT. It specifies CASSVVGQGLDGNQPQHF.

This rearrangement joins TRBV6-9 to TRBJ1-2; the match to TRBD1 covers 9 bases. The trim removed 11 bases at V and 1 base at J, leaving 14 bases unmatched. Germline V gene data show CDR1 as MNHGY and CDR2 as SVAAGI. The CDR3 consists of 16 residues. The CDR3: CAWIEGTGTFNYGYTF. The CDR3 DNA reads TGTGCCTGGATTGAGGGGACAGGGACATTTAACTATGGCTACACCTTC.

This chain uses TRBV11-2 with TRBJ2-2, with D perhaps given as TRBD1 or TRBD2 (5 bases each). Germline CDR1 reads SGHAT; CDR2 reads FQNNGV. V lost 7 bases to trimming and J lost 2 bases, with 17 bases between them. This CDR3 comprises 16 residues. The CDR3 here is CASTPGRSPNTGELFF. The DNA of the CDR3 is TGTGCCAGCACCCCGGGGCGCAGTCCTAACACCGGGGAGCTGTTTTTT. The whole variable domain, remainder taken from reference TRBV11-2 and TRBJ2-2, is EAGVAQSPRYKIIEKRQSVAFWCNPISGHATLYWYQQILGQGPKLLIQFQNNGVVDDSQLPKDRFSAERLKGVDSTLKIQPAKLEDSAVYLCASTPGRSPNTGELFFGEGSRLTVL.

The rearrangement uses TRBV6-6 and TRBJ1-1; D possibly corresponds to TRBD1 (5 bases). V was clipped by 5 bases and J by 6 bases, with 19 bases between them. This CDR3 is 15 amino acids long. The germline CDR1 and CDR2 sequences are MNHNY and SVGAGI (reference sequence). CDR3 sequence reads: CASSREGGVGAEAFF. The CDR3, as DNA: TGTGCCAGCAGTCGCGAGGGAGGGGTTGGCGCTGAAGCTTTCTTT.

The chain uses TRBV18 and TRBJ2-7; D is uncertain. Trimming left V 3 bases short and J 3 bases short, with 6 bases between. The CDR3 is 12 amino acids. Germline V gives CDR1 KGHSH, CDR2 LQKENI. The CDR3 reads CASSPWGYEQYF. DNA for the CDR3: TGTGCCAGCTCACCCTGGGGCTACGAGCAGTACTTC.